This entry describes one TCR beta chain. The data originate from a study of blood T cell repertoires in COVID-19. On the study more broadly: COVID-19 samples, acute and convalescent, were from the United States, Italy and Spain.

CDR1 and CDR2 (germline): SGHNT, YENEEA. This CDR3 spans 13 amino acids. Trimming stripped 5 bases from V and 5 bases from J, with 11 bases between. Enrolled during active infection, Seattle patients were then followed longitudinally. Some clones are missing from TCRdb's copy, which holds only in-frame ones; the method was immunoSEQ multiplex PCR. The sample shows 250,000 to 300,000 clones, roughly 90% of them seen only once. This clonotype originated in a woman aged 25 to 39 with COVID-19, enrolled during active disease. This chain joins TRBV11-3 and TRBJ2-3, with D perhaps TRBD2 (6 bases). Sequenced: peripheral blood. CDR3 bases: TGTGCCAGCAGCCTGGCCGGGGGAGATACGCAGTATTTT. Translating gives CASSLAGGDTQYF.